This TCR beta chain was captured by sequencing in a study of blood T cell repertoires in COVID-19. The data were produced by immunoSEQ multiplex PCR, yet TCRdb's version contains in-frame clones alone and is incomplete. This sample has fewer than 300,000 clones; 86% occur once, and the top ten carry around 10%. The CDR3 consists of 16 residues. Germline assignment: CDR1 LNHDA and CDR2 SQIVND (reference sequence). V was pared by 5 bases and J by 2 bases, with 12 bases of the junction left unmatched. The sample was peripheral blood. The chain uses TRBV19 and TRBJ2-7; TRBD1 aligns across 7 bases. The sequence derives from a man aged 35 to 55 who had recovered from COVID-19. CDR3 amino acids: CASSPLRTGSTYEQYF. The CDR3, as DNA: TGTGCCAGTAGTCCCCTGAGGACAGGATCAACCTACGAGCAGTACTTC.